This TCR beta chain is from a study of T cell responses to AZD1222 COVID-19 vaccine. Across the study: Second-dose intervals of approximately 4 or approximately 12 weeks were pooled.

Points from the study as a whole: Seropositive AZD1222 recipients at baseline numbered only six or seven. The donor group comprised mostly white British people and more females; the analysis possibly underestimated clonal diversity.

A word on this clone: The antigen is unknown.

TCRdb's copy holds only in-frame clones and misses some; the assay was immunoSEQ multiplex PCR. The data show 120,000 to 150,000 clones, around 93% seen once. The source material was peripheral blood, sampled on day 0 of AZD1222 vaccination. The clonotype originates from an adult in good health.

The CDR3 loop is CASSVVAGNTEAFF. CDR3 coding DNA: TGTGCCAGCAGCGTGGTAGCCGGGAACACTGAAGCTTTCTTT. The V and J genes are TRBV14 and TRBJ1-1; D uncertain. With 5 bases removed from V and 1 base from J, the gap between germline ends came to 11 bases. Germline CDR1 reads SGHDN; CDR2 reads FVKESK. The CDR3 length is 14 residues.